The rows below give T cell receptor beta chains drawn from one sample of a study of cytomegalovirus exposure and HLA in healthy donors. Using immunoSEQ multiplex PCR, the repertoire was profiled, and TCRdb retains in-frame clones only, with some absent. The repertoire has some 100,000 clones, 73% of them found once; the top ten carry roughly 8%. The sequencing sample was made of PBMCs. The receptors stem from a man aged 40-55 years in good health and CMV-seronegative. The CDR3 runs from the conserved cysteine through the conserved F or W. The D gene is left open where the match is weak. A clone size is listed for some rows: how often the clone was seen (once, few, many), or a class if it is expanded.

D gene	CDR3 length	J gene	V gene	clone size	CDR3 protein	CDR3 DNA
.	15	TRBJ1-2	TRBV9	once	CASSVAPSSRYGYTF	TGTGCCAGCAGCGTAGCCCCCTCCTCCCGCTATGGCTACACCTTC
.	14	TRBJ1-2	TRBV5-1	once	CASSPAGTNYGYTF	TGCGCCAGCAGCCCGGCAGGGACTAACTATGGCTACACCTTC
TRBD1	19	TRBJ2-1	TRBV10-1	.	CASSDLVPGQGMTDNEQFF	TGCGCCAGCAGTGACCTCGTCCCGGGACAGGGAATGACAGACAATGAGCAGTTCTTC
.	11	TRBJ2-3	TRBV28	.	CASSLTDTQYF	TGTGCCAGCAGTCTAACAGATACGCAGTATTTT
TRBD1	13	TRBJ1-1	TRBV2	.	CASMTGTGLLAFF	TGTGCCAGCATGACCGGGACAGGGTTATTAGCTTTCTTT
.	14	TRBJ2-3	TRBV9	once	CASSVGRVADTQYF	TGTGCCAGCAGCGTAGGGAGGGTGGCAGATACGCAGTATTTT
.	14	TRBJ2-3	TRBV5-6	.	CASTLGHRTDTQYF	TGTGCCAGTACCTTGGGGCACCGCACAGATACGCAGTATTTT
.	15	TRBJ2-5	TRBV7-3	.	CASSLRGSDQETQYF	TGTGCCAGCAGCTTAAGGGGCAGCGACCAAGAGACCCAGTACTTC
.	15	TRBJ1-3	TRBV7-9	.	CASSPGGGTGNTIYF	TGTGCCAGCAGCCCAGGCGGGGGCACTGGAAACACCATATATTTT
.	14	TRBJ1-6	TRBV7-8	.	CASRGVGGNSPLHF	TGTGCCAGCAGAGGGGTAGGGGGTAATTCACCCCTCCACTTT
TRBD1	15	TRBJ1-1	TRBV14	once	CASSQTGARNTEAFF	TGTGCCAGCAGCCAGACAGGGGCTAGGAACACTGAAGCTTTCTTT
.	17	TRBJ2-3	TRBV28	.	CASSPVAGGPGTDTQYF	TGTGCCAGCAGCCCTGTTGCCGGGGGGCCGGGCACAGATACGCAGTATTTT
.	13	TRBJ2-7	TRBV7-3	.	CASSPAGYYEQYF	TGTGCCAGCAGCCCGGCAGGTTACTACGAGCAGTACTTC
.	11	TRBJ2-1	TRBV4-1	many	CASSQVGPPVF	TGCGCCAGCAGCCAAGTGGGGCCTCCCGTCTTC
.	16	TRBJ1-5	TRBV6-6	.	CASSYFAGVRNQPQHF	TGTGCCAGCAGTTATTTCGCGGGGGTTCGCAATCAGCCCCAGCATTTT
TRBD1	17	TRBJ1-3	TRBV5-6	few	CASSFRTGLTSGNTIYF	TGTGCCAGCAGCTTCCGGACAGGTCTAACTTCTGGAAACACCATATATTTT
TRBD2	16	TRBJ2-1	TRBV4-1	.	CASSPITSGIINEQFF	TGCGCCAGCAGCCCTATCACTAGCGGGATTATCAATGAGCAGTTCTTC
TRBD1	14	TRBJ1-5	TRBV6-4	.	CASSPGQGYQPQHF	TGTGCCAGCTCCCCTGGACAGGGCTATCAGCCCCAGCATTTT
TRBD2	13	TRBJ2-7	TRBV7-2	once	CASSPGGGYEQYF	TGTGCCAGCAGCCCGGGAGGGGGCTACGAGCAGTACTTC
TRBD1	13	TRBJ2-7	TRBV7-9	.	CASSPRGLLEQYF	TGTGCCAGCAGCCCAAGGGGGCTCCTCGAGCAGTACTTC
.	16	TRBJ2-3	TRBV6-5	.	CASSSPGKRSTDTQYF	TGTGCCAGCAGTTCACCAGGGAAGAGAAGCACAGATACGCAGTATTTT
.	12	TRBJ2-5	TRBV28	.	CASRRGQETQYF	TGTGCCAGCCGGAGGGGTCAAGAGACCCAGTACTTC
TRBD2	14	TRBJ2-7	TRBV29-1	.	CSVVTSGVGYEQYF	TGCAGCGTAGTGACTAGCGGGGTTGGCTACGAGCAGTACTTC
.	11	TRBJ1-1	TRBV29-1	.	CSAQGNTEAFF	TGCAGCGCACAGGGGAACACTGAAGCTTTCTTT
.	15	TRBJ2-1	TRBV10-3	.	CAISGLVSSYNEQFF	TGTGCCATCAGCGGTTTGGTAAGCTCCTACAATGAGCAGTTCTTC
TRBD1	13	TRBJ2-7	TRBV7-6	once	CASTQGVTYEQYF	TGTGCCAGTACGCAGGGGGTAACCTACGAGCAGTACTTC
TRBD2	15	TRBJ2-7	TRBV27	few	CASSLSTGGHIEQYF	TGTGCCAGCAGTTTATCTACGGGGGGGCACATCGAGCAGTACTTC
.	15	TRBJ1-4	TRBV6-1	.	CASRTGVATNEKLFF	TGTGCCAGCAGAACAGGTGTTGCAACTAATGAAAAACTGTTTTTT
.	15	TRBJ1-5	TRBV19	.	CASTEIRGSYQPQHF	TGTGCCAGTACCGAGATCCGGGGGAGCTATCAGCCCCAGCATTTT
TRBD2	16	TRBJ2-3	TRBV10-3	.	CAIRGTSGGVTDTQYF	TGTGCCATCAGGGGGACTAGCGGGGGGGTTACAGATACGCAGTATTTT
.	13	TRBJ1-2	TRBV5-3	few	CARSLDSNYGYTF	TGTGCCAGAAGCTTGGACAGCAACTATGGCTACACCTTC
.	12	TRBJ2-2	TRBV27	few	CASSPTQRELFF	TGTGCCAGCAGCCCCACACAACGGGAGCTGTTTTTT
.	15	TRBJ1-2	TRBV5-8	.	CASSLVRDTHYGYTF	TGTGCCAGCAGCTTGGTCCGGGACACCCACTATGGCTACACCTTC
TRBD1	15	TRBJ1-5	TRBV6-1	.	CASSEPDRVGQPQHF	TGTGCCAGCAGTGAACCCGACAGGGTTGGGCAGCCCCAGCATTTT
TRBD1	14	TRBJ1-2	TRBV9	once	CASNPGQGLGGYTF	TGTGCCAGCAACCCCGGACAGGGTTTGGGTGGCTACACCTTC
.	13	TRBJ2-5	TRBV5-6	once	CASRWDNQETQYF	TGTGCCAGCAGGTGGGACAACCAAGAGACCCAGTACTTC
.	14	TRBJ1-5	TRBV6-5	.	CASSDTYSNQPQHF	TGTGCCAGCAGCGACACGTATAGCAATCAGCCCCAGCATTTT
TRBD1	15	TRBJ1-2	TRBV19	few	CASSIGRTGVIGYTF	TGTGCCAGTAGTATTGGTAGGACAGGGGTGATTGGCTACACCTTC
.	13	TRBJ2-5	TRBV19	few	CASSIEAGKTQYF	TGTGCCAGTAGTATAGAGGCAGGGAAGACCCAGTACTTC
TRBD1	15	TRBJ1-5	TRBV5-6	few	CASTKQGIGNQPQHF	TGTGCCAGCACCAAACAGGGGATTGGCAATCAGCCCCAGCATTTT
.	17	TRBJ1-3	TRBV9	.	CASSVEEVRISGNTIYF	TGTGCCAGCAGCGTAGAGGAGGTGCGGATCTCTGGAAACACCATATATTTT
TRBD1	17	TRBJ2-7	TRBV4-1	.	CASSHQPPWTGGYEQYF	TGCGCCAGCAGCCACCAGCCACCCTGGACAGGGGGCTACGAGCAGTACTTC